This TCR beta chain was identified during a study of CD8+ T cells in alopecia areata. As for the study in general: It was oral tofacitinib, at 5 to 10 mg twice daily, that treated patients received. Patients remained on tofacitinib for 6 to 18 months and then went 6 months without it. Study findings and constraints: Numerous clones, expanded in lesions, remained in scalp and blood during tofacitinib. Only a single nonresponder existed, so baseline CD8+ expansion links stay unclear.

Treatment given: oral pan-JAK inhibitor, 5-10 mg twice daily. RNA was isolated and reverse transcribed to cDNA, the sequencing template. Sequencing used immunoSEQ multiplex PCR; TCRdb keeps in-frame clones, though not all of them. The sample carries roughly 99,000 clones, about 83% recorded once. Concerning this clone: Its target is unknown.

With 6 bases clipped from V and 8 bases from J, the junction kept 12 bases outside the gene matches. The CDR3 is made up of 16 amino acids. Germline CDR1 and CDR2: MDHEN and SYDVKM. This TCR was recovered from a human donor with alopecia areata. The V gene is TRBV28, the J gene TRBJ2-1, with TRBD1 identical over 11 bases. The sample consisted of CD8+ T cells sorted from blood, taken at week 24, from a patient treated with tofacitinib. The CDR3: CASREPEGQGADEQFF. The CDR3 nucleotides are TGTGCCAGCAGAGAGCCTGAAGGACAGGGGGCAGATGAGCAGTTCTTC.